The entry below gives a single T cell receptor beta chain sequence along with its context. Which antigen it targets is not known. No base quality information exists; no much larger clone differs at one position. Donors were healthy HIV-negative adults with no recently reported acute infections or vaccinations. Only Caucasian adults living in Nashville, Tennessee, USA were represented among the donors. Magnetic negative selection was used to enrich CD4+ T cells, after which naive cells were positively selected on CD45RA and the negative fraction became the memory subset. Blood was obtained by leukapheresis, after which PBMCs were separated by Ficoll-Histopaque density gradient centrifugation and cryopreserved in liquid nitrogen vapor phase. Analytical flow cytometry was used to check the purity and quantity of each magnetically sorted T cell population. Each sorted fraction had its genomic DNA isolated and then quantified by UV absorbance on a Nanodrop 2000c.

The sample is drawn from a study of shared clonotypes between healthy human individuals (dated by TCRdb to the early 2020s). Broadly, across the study: Three men and two women, aged 18 to 49 years, made up the cohort. For each donor, three plates each were used for CD4 naive and CD4 memory, two plates were used for CD8 naive, and one plate was used for CD8 memory. Blood TCR repertoires of roughly five healthy adults were deeply sequenced to estimate repertoire size and the extent of clonotype sharing between individuals. To increase sequencing depth and limit assay-specific biases, different laboratories used diverse techniques to prepare libraries and sequence TCR repertoires. Leukapheresis yielded between about 0.94 and 9.5 billion PBMCs per donor. Broad study findings and their caveats: The small number of donors limited the genetic and exposure-history diversity represented. Incomplete sequencing was indicated by rarefaction of sorted-subset datasets, despite the large sequencing depth. Only blood was sampled, and tissue TCR repertoires likely differ from those in blood. When several donors were compared, the shared fraction of clonotypes was roughly 5% for naive CD4, around 3.6% for naive CD8, more than 2% for memory CD4, and 0.35% to 0.4% for memory CD8. Pairwise subsampling indicated that sequencing depth was expected to affect the degree of clonotype sharing among donors. Estimated clonotype richness was generally larger for naive than for memory subsets. Compared with non-shared clonotypes, the clonotypes found in all four sorted-subset donors had higher generation probabilities.

The CDR3 numbers 17 residues from cysteine through phenylalanine. Of the read, only the CDR3 DNA is kept; its 51 bases are in frame from base 1. The CDR1 and CDR2 encoded by the germline V gene (reference sequence) are LNHDA and SQIVND. V and J lose 4 bases and 0 bases, and a span of 16 bases separates them. TCR CDR3 regions were amplified from genomic DNA by multiplex PCR using the deep immunoSEQ assay. For each cell subset, the extracted genomic DNA was distributed evenly across all wells of several immunoSEQ 96-well plates, and each plate served as one replicate. For sorted subsets, 200 to 250 ng of genomic DNA, equivalent to around 31,000 T cell genomes, went into each replicate PCR. Purified libraries were quantified with a Qubit 3.0 fluorometer, sized on a Bioanalyzer 2100, and re-quantified with the KAPA Library Quantification kit. A separate single-read 150-cycle Illumina NextSeq 550 flow cell was used to sequence each immunoSEQ 96-well plate. The study's own analysis went as follows. The immunoSEQ output contained only junctional sequences without quality scores, so filtering could not match that applied to full-length reads. Sequences were annotated with PyIR, a Python wrapper for IgBLAST v1.9, using IMGT germline references to assign V/J genes and CDR3. Reads were filtered out if the reads had weak V/J assignments (E-value above 1e-6), no CDR3, stop codons, out-of-frame junctions, or ambiguous translated residues. V3J clonotypes were defined as sequences sharing the same inferred V gene, J gene, and CDR3 amino acid sequence. Percentage overlap between repertoires was calculated by dividing the number of shared unique clonotypes by the size of the smaller repertoire. Richness of each repertoire was evaluated using RTK rarefaction, the Chao1 estimator, and Recon v2.1 estimates of unobserved clonotypes. For all TCRbeta clonotypes obtained by the gDNA method from several donors, generation probabilities were computed with OLGA. Here the immuneACCESS table is served through TCRdb, limited to in-frame sequences with V and J called. Missing clones are a known gap in these copies; in checked studies unresolved V genes cover under half, and the rest lacks a known reason. D and trimming were read from the DNA, whereas the V and J calls and clone size are those reported in that table. The sample records about 1.4 million clones, over 95% of which are singletons. The ten largest clones capture more than 0.9% of the sample.

The V gene is TRBV19 and the J gene is TRBJ1-5, with a weak D call of TRBD1 (5 bases match). Sequenced: naive CD4+ T cells sorted from blood. The label giving this sample's cell subset or site can be read as: CD45RA+ positively selected. This receptor was obtained from a man aged 30-40 years in good health. The CDR3 in this case is CASSTQTQGYSNQPQHF. The nucleotide sequence is given as TGTGCCAGTAGTACTCAAACCCAGGGTTATAGCAATCAGCCCCAGCATTTT.